These 3 T cell receptor beta chains were all obtained from the same sample, sequenced in a study of blood T cell repertoires in COVID-19. TCRdb's copy holds only in-frame clones and misses some; the assay was immunoSEQ multiplex PCR. This sample has roughly 500,000 clones, with around 85% found just once. Sequenced: peripheral blood. The receptors here all came from a human donor in a cohort sampled during active COVID-19.

The V call is TRBV6-5, the J call TRBJ1-2; no firm D call. Trimming cost V 6 bases and J 2 bases, with 13 bases left between them. The CDR3 runs to 14 residues. The germline V gene has CDR1 MNHEY and CDR2 SVGAGI. The CDR3, as DNA: TGTGCCAGCAGGGAGGGAGCTCCCAACTATGGCTACACCTTC. Protein sequence: CASREGAPNYGYTF.

This chain uses TRBV12-3 or TRBV12-4 with TRBJ2-7, with D possibly being TRBD2 (5 bases). CDR3 length: 12 residues. V shed 4 bases and J shed 4 bases, with 8 bases lying between them. CDR3 nucleotides: TGTGCCAGCAGTTCCCGGGGTTACGAGCAGTACTTC. Protein sequence: CASSSRGYEQYF.

Comment on this clone: This CDR3 is also generated by other DNA sequences in the sample. The rearrangement joins TRBV6-1 to TRBJ2-5; 10 nucleotides match TRBD1. Trimming took 1 base from V and 4 from J; bases not matched to a gene: 3. The CDR3 runs 15 residues. Germline V gives CDR1 MNHNS, CDR2 SASEGT. CDR3 DNA: TGTGCCAGCAGTGAAGGACAGGGGGCAGGAGAGACCCAGTACTTC. Encoded protein: CASSEGQGAGETQYF.